This passage covers 32 T cell receptor beta chains from one sample sequenced in a study of radiotherapy plus CTLA-4 blockade in lung cancer. Using immunoSEQ multiplex PCR, the repertoire was profiled, and TCRdb retains in-frame clones only, with some absent. The sample has 60,000 to 75,000 clones, approximately 76% seen once. This material consisted of peripheral blood, taken from a patient treated with radiotherapy plus ipilimumab. The receptors come from a human donor with non-small cell lung cancer whose response to radiotherapy plus ipilimumab could not be evaluated. Some clones in this sample may be carry-over from other donors' samples.

The J gene is TRBJ2-3, the V gene TRBV27; 12 bases align to TRBD2. CDR3 length equals 15 residues. V shed 6 bases and J 6 bases; nucleotides not matched to a gene: 7. Germline V gives CDR1 MNHEY, CDR2 SMNVEV (reference sequence). DNA of the CDR3: TGTGCCAGCAGCCCTCGGACTAGCGGGGATGATACGCAGTATTTT. Translated, it gives CASSPRTSGDDTQYF.

The genes are TRBV27 and TRBJ2-7, with 10 nucleotides matching TRBD1. The CDR3 contains 16 residues. The trim removed 6 bases at V and 2 bases at J, leaving 10 bases unmatched. Germline V gene data show CDR1 as MNHEY and CDR2 as SMNVEV (reference sequence). The CDR3 sequence is CASSPSRTGGTYEQYF. DNA of the CDR3: TGTGCCAGCAGCCCCTCTCGGACAGGGGGAACCTACGAGCAGTACTTC.

The chain is built from TRBV5-1 and TRBJ2-7; possibly TRBD2 for D (7 bases). CDR1 SGHRS and CDR2 YFSETQ come from the germline V gene. With 4 bases removed from V and 5 bases from J, the gap between germline ends came to 19 bases. The CDR3 is made up of 15 amino acids. The CDR3 nucleotides read TGCGCCAGCAGCATAGCTGAGGGGGGGGTCCACGAGCAGTACTTC. As protein: CASSIAEGGVHEQYF. The variable domain in full, completed from reference TRBV5-1 and TRBJ2-7, reads KAGVTQTPRYLIKTRGQQVTLSCSPISGHRSVSWYQQTPGQGLQFLFEYFSETQRNKGNFPGRFSGRQFSNSRSEMNVSTLELGDSALYLCASSIAEGGVHEQYFGPGTRLTVT.

The chain is built from TRBV5-1 and TRBJ2-3; no definite D call. From germline, CDR1 is SGHRS and CDR2 YFSETQ. V was shortened by 6 bases and J by 2 bases, with 13 bases between the two germline ends. This CDR3 has 14 amino acids. The CDR3: CASTPTPPTDTQYF. The CDR3 DNA is TGCGCCAGCACCCCGACACCCCCCACAGATACGCAGTATTTT. The entire variable domain, with the rest obtained from reference TRBV5-1 and TRBJ2-3, is as follows: KAGVTQTPRYLIKTRGQQVTLSCSPISGHRSVSWYQQTPGQGLQFLFEYFSETQRNKGNFPGRFSGRQFSNSRSEMNVSTLELGDSALYLCASTPTPPTDTQYFGPGTRLTVL.

This chain links TRBV5-1 with TRBJ1-3; the D gene is possibly TRBD1 (5 bases). Germline CDR1 and CDR2: SGHRS and YFSETQ. The CDR3 is made up of 15 amino acids. The V end was cut by 0 bases, the J end by 4 bases, with 11 bases between. In DNA form, the CDR3 reads TGCGCCAGCAGCTTGGACGGGGGTGGGGGAAACACCATATATTTT. Protein sequence: CASSLDGGGGNTIYF.

The chain combines TRBV5-1 with TRBJ2-7; D unclear. CDR3 length: 15 residues. V was clipped by 1 base and J by 2 bases, with 13 bases between them. Germline V gene lookup returns CDR1 SGHRS and CDR2 YFSETQ. In DNA, the CDR3 is TGCGCCAGCAGCTTGTCGCCTGGGCAGGCCTACGAGCAGTACTTC. This gives the protein CASSLSPGQAYEQYF.

V usage is TRBV4-1 and J usage is TRBJ2-1; 9 nucleotides agree with TRBD2. This CDR3 comprises 16 residues. In germline, CDR1 is MGHRA, CDR2 YSYEKL. With 2 bases clipped from V and 4 bases from J, the junction kept 6 bases outside the gene matches. DNA of the CDR3: TGCGCCAGCAGCCAATCAGCGGGGGGATTGTACAATGAGCAGTTCTTC. The encoded protein is CASSQSAGGLYNEQFF.

The chain has TRBV29-1 and TRBJ2-1; 10 bases map to TRBD1. Trimming at V came to 7 bases and at J to 5 bases, leaving 8 bases not matched to a gene. The CDR3 is 14 residues long. The germline V gene encodes CDR1 SQVTM and CDR2 ANQGSEA. DNA for the CDR3: TGCAGCGGTATCGGGACAGGGGATAACAATGAGCAGTTCTTC. Encoded protein: CSGIGTGDNNEQFF.

Here the CDR3 DNA reads TGTGCCAGCAGCAAGGGACTCTCTAGCACAGATACGCAGTATTTT. Its translation is CASSKGLSSTDTQYF. This sequence joins TRBV5-6 and TRBJ2-3, with D tentatively TRBD2 (6 bases). This CDR3 has 15 amino acids. Germline-derived CDR1 and CDR2 are SGHDT and YYEEEE. The V gene lost 4 bases and the J gene lost 0 bases, with 12 bases spanning the gap.

The chain joins TRBV7-8 to TRBJ2-1, with TRBD1 matching over 9 bases. The CDR3 is made up of 15 amino acids. The ends lost 5 bases at V and 9 bases at J; junction bases unmatched: 11. Germline V gene data show CDR1 as SGHVS and CDR2 as FQNEAQ. The CDR3 reads CASSIDRTGDAEQFF. DNA of the CDR3: TGTGCCAGCAGCATAGATCGGACAGGGGACGCTGAGCAGTTCTTC.

This clone occurred a few times. The V gene is TRBV9, the J gene TRBJ1-6; TRBD1 might be the D (6 bases). The germline V gene has CDR1 SGDLS and CDR2 YYNGEE. CDR3 length: 15 amino acids. Trimming shortened V by 4 bases and J by 7 bases, and 15 bases separated the two germline ends. The CDR3 region is CASSLDGQRNSPLHF. DNA of the CDR3: TGTGCCAGCAGCCTAGATGGACAGAGAAATTCACCCCTCCACTTT.

This clone turned up a few times. The chain uses TRBV7-9 and TRBJ2-5, with 7 nucleotides matching TRBD1. Per germline, CDR1 SEHNR and CDR2 FQNEAQ (reference sequence). CDR3 length: 15 amino acids. V trimming: 3 bases; J trimming: 1 base; junction bases outside the gene matches: 5. The CDR3, as DNA: TGTGCCAGCAGCTTCCGACAGGGACGCCAAGAGACCCAGTACTTC. Encoded protein: CASSFRQGRQETQYF.

The chain carries TRBV28 and TRBJ2-1; 8 positions agree with TRBD2. Germline V lookup: CDR1 MDHEN, CDR2 SYDVKM. The V gene end was trimmed by 7 bases and the J gene end by 4 bases; junction bases not matched to a gene: 15. The CDR3 has 17 amino acids. In nucleotides, the CDR3 is TGTGCCAGCACCCCCCTTTCCGGGACTAGTAGGTACAATGAGCAGTTCTTC. This translates into CASTPLSGTSRYNEQFF.

The rearrangement uses TRBV27 and TRBJ1-2, with a weak D call TRBD1 (5 bases). The CDR3 has 12 residues. Looked up from germline, CDR1 is MNHEY and CDR2 is SMNVEV (reference sequence). Trimming removed 5 bases at V and 3 bases at J, with 7 bases between. DNA for the CDR3: TGTGCCAGCAGTGACAGCTACTATGGCTACACCTTC. Amino acids: CASSDSYYGYTF.

The chain uses TRBV11-2 and TRBJ1-2; D is perhaps TRBD1 (5 bases). The germline CDR1 and CDR2 sequences are SGHAT and FQNNGV. V dropped 3 bases and J dropped 10 bases, with 12 bases sitting between them. This CDR3 has 12 amino acids. The CDR3 is CASSFQGADYTF. The DNA of the CDR3 is TGTGCCAGCAGCTTCCAAGGGGCCGACTACACCTTC.

This rearrangement joins TRBV18 to TRBJ2-1; 7 nucleotides line up with TRBD2. Germline V CDR1 and CDR2: KGHSH, LQKENI. The CDR3 loop spans 12 amino acids. V lost 3 bases and J lost 12; bases outside the gene matches: 5. This chain's CDR3 is CASSPSSGAQFF. The CDR3 DNA sequence: TGTGCCAGCTCACCTTCTAGCGGCGCGCAGTTCTTC.

The V and J genes are TRBV2 and TRBJ2-7; D possibly corresponds to TRBD1 (6 bases). CDR3 length equals 12 residues. The germline gives CDR1 SNHLY, CDR2 FYNNEI. V gave up 6 bases and J gave up 3 bases, with 9 bases separating them. The CDR3 DNA reads TGTGCCAGCAGAGGGACAAACTACGAGCAGTACTTC. Translating it yields CASRGTNYEQYF.

This clone was seen only a few times. The chain has TRBV2 and TRBJ2-7; TRBD1 agrees at 8 bases. Trimming removed 7 bases from V and 3 bases from J; junction bases left unmatched: 2. The CDR3 is 12 amino acids. Germline V gene lookup returns CDR1 SNHLY and CDR2 FYNNEI. The CDR3 reads CASNRGNYEQYF. Written as DNA, the CDR3 is TGTGCCAGCAACAGGGGGAACTACGAGCAGTACTTC.

The CDR3 region has the DNA TGTGCCAGCACCTACGGGACAGGGGCTAGGAGTACGCAGTATTTT. Its protein product is CASTYGTGARSTQYF. The chain carries TRBV4-2 and TRBJ2-3, with 10 nucleotides matching TRBD1. Germline CDR1 and CDR2: LGHNA and YNFKEQ. Losses at the gene ends were 7 bases for V and 8 bases for J; bases not matched to a gene: 12. The CDR3 extends over 15 amino acids.

This clone was seen once. This chain joins TRBV9 and TRBJ1-4; 8 bases are shared with TRBD1. J was trimmed by 3 bases and V by 0 bases; bases with no gene match: 7. CDR1 is SGDLS, CDR2 YYNGEE, per germline. CDR3 size: 17 residues. In DNA form, the CDR3 reads TGTGCCAGCAGCGTAGCTACGGGGACAGGCCCTAATGAAAAACTGTTTTTT. It encodes CASSVATGTGPNEKLFF.

The rearrangement uses TRBV27 and TRBJ1-2; 8 bases fit TRBD1. Germline CDR1 is MNHEY and CDR2 is SMNVEV (reference sequence). The J segment lost 8 bases and the V segment lost 2 bases, leaving 7 bases of the junction unmatched. The CDR3 consists of 14 residues. The CDR3 here is CASSLGRQGSGYTF. The CDR3 DNA is TGTGCCAGCAGTTTAGGACGACAGGGGTCGGGCTACACCTTC.

As regards this clone: Other DNA variants within this sample encode the same CDR3. This rearrangement joins TRBV18 to TRBJ1-6, with D unresolved. V lost 1 base, J lost 13 bases, and 11 bases lay in between. The germline gives CDR1 KGHSH, CDR2 LQKENI. This CDR3 spans 13 amino acids. The CDR3 is CASSPLGEPPLHF. The CDR3 nucleotides read TGTGCCAGCTCACCACTCGGGGAACCCCCCCTCCACTTT.

The chain joins TRBV7-9 to TRBJ1-1, with D unresolved. CDR3 length: 15 residues. Trimming pared 5 bases from V and 3 bases from J, leaving 16 bases between. Germline values: CDR1 SEHNR, CDR2 FQNEAQ (reference sequence). This CDR3 reads CASSPLLHTDTEAFF. CDR3 sequence (DNA): TGTGCCAGCAGCCCACTACTTCACACGGACACTGAAGCTTTCTTT.

This chain connects TRBV5-4 to TRBJ2-3, with D possibly being TRBD1 (6 bases). V was trimmed by 3 bases and J by 5 bases, leaving 13 bases between them. Germline V gene sequence: CDR1 SGHNT, CDR2 YYREEE (reference sequence). This CDR3 is built from 14 residues. The DNA for the CDR3 is TGTGCCAGCAGCTCTAGCAGGGGCGTAGATACGCAGTATTTT. This sequence encodes CASSSSRGVDTQYF.

This rearrangement joins TRBV5-1 to TRBJ2-1, with D perhaps TRBD2 (5 bases). Germline V gene sequence: CDR1 SGHRS, CDR2 YFSETQ. This CDR3 spans 12 amino acids. The ends were cut back, 4 bases at V and 10 bases at J, with 12 bases in the middle. CDR3 residues: CASSPEEREQFF. The CDR3 coding sequence is TGCGCCAGCAGCCCGGAGGAGAGGGAGCAGTTCTTC.

This chain connects TRBV6-5 to TRBJ1-4, with 7 nucleotides matching TRBD1. The CDR3 runs 15 residues. The germline V gene has CDR1 MNHEY and CDR2 SVGAGI. V lost 6 bases, J lost 2 bases, and 6 bases stayed unmatched. The CDR3 is CASRTTGATNEKLFF. The DNA for the CDR3 is TGTGCCAGCAGAACCACAGGGGCCACTAATGAAAAACTGTTTTTT.

The chain joins TRBV5-1 to TRBJ1-1; D is perhaps TRBD1 (5 bases). The CDR3 is made up of 13 amino acids. CDR1 and CDR2 (germline): SGHRS, YFSETQ. V lost 4 bases, J lost 7 bases, and 14 bases lay in between. CDR3 residues: CASSRGRGGEAFF. DNA of the CDR3: TGCGCCAGCAGCCGGGGACGGGGGGGTGAAGCTTTCTTT.

V and J are TRBV29-1 and TRBJ2-1; D might be TRBD1 (5 bases). Germline V lookup: CDR1 SQVTM, CDR2 ANQGSEA. The V end lost 4 bases, the J end lost 8 bases, and 6 bases lay between the germline ends. The CDR3 loop spans 10 amino acids. As DNA, the CDR3 is TGCAGCGTTGGACAGCATGAGCAGTTCTTC. It encodes CSVGQHEQFF.

V usage is TRBV2 and J usage is TRBJ2-7, with a tentative D call TRBD2 (7 bases). V lost 1 base and J 6 bases, leaving 13 bases between the germline ends. This CDR3 has 14 residues. Germline assignment: CDR1 SNHLY and CDR2 FYNNEI. This CDR3 is CASSEERGRGEQYF. In nucleotides, the CDR3 is TGTGCCAGCAGTGAAGAGCGGGGCAGGGGCGAGCAGTACTTC.

This chain links TRBV6-1 with TRBJ2-1; D remains ambiguous. The V gene lost 6 bases and the J gene lost 12 bases, with 9 bases spanning the gap. Germline V gives CDR1 MNHNS, CDR2 SASEGT. The CDR3 runs 10 residues. Written as DNA, the CDR3 is TGTGCCAGCAGAGAGGTCACGCAGTTCTTC. Protein: CASREVTQFF.

The rearrangement uses TRBV7-9 and TRBJ1-5; D perhaps matches TRBD1 (5 bases). The length of the CDR3 is 14 residues. Germline V gene sequence: CDR1 SEHNR, CDR2 FQNEAQ (reference sequence). V was cut by 1 base and J by 7 bases, with 11 bases left in between. CDR3 sequence (DNA): TGTGCCAGCAGCTTAGTGGGGCCCGGACAGCCCCAGCATTTT. Encoded protein: CASSLVGPGQPQHF.

The V and J genes are TRBV28 and TRBJ2-7, with TRBD1 as a possible D gene (5 bases). This CDR3 spans 14 amino acids. The germline CDR1 and CDR2 sequences are MDHEN and SYDVKM. V dropped 3 bases and J dropped 0 bases, with 9 bases sitting between them. DNA for the CDR3: TGTGCCAGCAGTTTGGGGCGGAGCTCCTACGAGCAGTACTTC. Its protein is CASSLGRSSYEQYF.